Listed here are 26 T cell receptor beta chains from one sample, sequenced in a study of T cells in Graves' hyperthyroidism and ophthalmopathy. Amplification yielded TCR beta CDR3 regions, with RNA transcripts as the source. When the TCR CDR3 underwent first-round RT-PCR, the HTBI primer set was used. TCRdb re-called the multiplex PCR reads with MiXCR, one entry per CDR3 protein. In the table there are around 56,000 distinct CDR3 sequences, under 70% of which are singletons. Sample: blood. The receptors here all came from a woman aged 55 to 70 with Graves' ophthalmopathy.

Points on this clonotype: Compared with germline, one end of the junction differs, possibly owing to a read error. The chain carries TRBV5-6 and TRBJ1-2; TRBD1 aligns across 8 bases. The germline CDR1 and CDR2 sequences are SGHDT and YYEEEE. The CDR3 has 14 residues. The CDR3 bases are TGTGCCAGCAGCCTCCCCGGAACAGGGGGAGGCTACATCTTC. Translating gives CASSLPGTGGGYIF.

CDR3 in amino acids: CATSDPGTGTYEQYF. CDR3 nucleotide sequence: TGTGCCACCAGTGATCCCGGGACAGGGACCTACGAGCAGTACTTC. The chain carries TRBV24-1 and TRBJ2-7; 9 positions agree with TRBD1. The CDR3 is made up of 15 amino acids. With V trimmed by 3 bases and J by 2 bases, 4 bases remained unmatched. Germline V lookup: CDR1 KGHDR, CDR2 SFDVKD.

This clonotype appeared many times. V usage is TRBV7-3 and J usage is TRBJ2-7; TRBD2 matches 10 bases. CDR1 and CDR2 (germline): SGHTA, FQGTGA. The junction had 1 base not matched to a gene; V was cut back by 2 bases and J by 6 bases. The CDR3 is 13 residues long. The CDR3 protein is CASSLGLAAEQYF. As DNA, the CDR3 is TGTGCCAGCAGCTTAGGACTAGCGGCCGAGCAGTACTTC.

This clonotype occurred many times. The chain links TRBV27 to TRBJ2-7; 7 nucleotides match TRBD1. The germline V gene has CDR1 MNHEY and CDR2 SMNVEV (reference sequence). J lost 3 bases, V lost 6 bases, and 8 bases had no gene match. The CDR3 is made up of 14 amino acids. This chain's CDR3 is CASSPQTGIYEQYF. DNA for the CDR3: TGTGCCAGCAGCCCACAGACAGGGATCTACGAGCAGTACTTC.

By sample share, this clonotype is medium-sized. This chain links TRBV15 with TRBJ1-4; a possible D gene is TRBD1 (6 bases). V lost 3 bases and J lost 0, with 11 bases in between. CDR1 LNHNV and CDR2 YYDKDF come from the germline V gene (reference sequence). The CDR3 length is 16 residues. CDR3 in amino acids: CATSSERQATNEKLFF. CDR3 coding DNA: TGTGCCACCAGCAGCGAAAGACAGGCAACTAATGAAAAACTGTTTTTT.

The genes are TRBV7-9 and TRBJ2-7, with a tentative D call TRBD2 (5 bases). Per germline, CDR1 SEHNR and CDR2 FQNEAQ (reference sequence). V was pared by 5 bases and J by 4 bases, with 18 bases between. CDR3 length: 15 amino acids. The CDR3 here is CASSPPGSGRYEQYF. DNA for the CDR3: TGTGCCAGCAGCCCGCCGGGCTCTGGGAGATACGAGCAGTACTTC.

Turning to this clonotype: A much bigger clone sits one base away, suggesting this may be a read error. The V call is TRBV15, the J call TRBJ2-4; TRBD2 aligns across 9 bases. V was clipped by 0 bases and J by 8 bases; unmatched bases: 14. In germline, CDR1 is LNHNV, CDR2 YYDKDF (reference sequence). This CDR3 spans 18 amino acids. CDR3 coding DNA: TGTGCCACCAGCAGAGATAGAGCGGCGGGGGGGCCTAGGGACATTCAGTACTTC. Protein product: CATSRDRAAGGPRDIQYF.

Many counts were recorded for this clonotype. With a much larger clone just one base away, this may be a read error. The chain uses TRBV4-2 and TRBJ2-7, with 7 bases lining up with TRBD2. J lost 7 bases, V lost 1 base, and 13 bases had no gene match. The CDR3 loop spans 16 amino acids. Per the germline V gene, CDR1 is LGHNA and CDR2 is YNFKEQ. The CDR3 loop is CASSQGEGEGAGEQYF. As DNA, the CDR3 is TGTGCCAGCAGCCAAGGTGAAGGGGAAGGAGCGGGGGAGCAGTACTTC.

On this clonotype itself: The CDR3 ends on some other residue instead of the conserved phenylalanine or tryptophan, so this is likely a read error. The V gene is TRBV6-5, the J gene TRBJ2-2, with TRBD1 matching over 8 bases. CDR1 is MNHEY and CDR2 is SVGAGI in the germline V gene. The CDR3 extends over 15 amino acids. In DNA form, the CDR3 reads TGTGCTAGCAGTGGCGCCAGGGGGCTGGCCGGGGAGCTGTTTGTT. As protein: CASSGARGLAGELFV.

Only a few counts were recorded for this clonotype. This chain joins TRBV20-1 and TRBJ2-7; D uncertain. The CDR3 extends over 11 amino acids. Germline-derived CDR1 and CDR2 are DFQATT and SNEGSKA (reference sequence). V lost 4 bases and J 2 bases, leaving 6 bases between the germline ends. This CDR3 is CSANSAYEQYF. In DNA form, the CDR3 reads TGCAGTGCTAATTCTGCCTACGAGCAGTACTTC.

The chain carries TRBV20-1 and TRBJ1-5, with D maybe TRBD1 (5 bases). V was trimmed by 8 bases and J by 2 bases, leaving 22 bases between them. The CDR3 loop spans 16 amino acids. Per the germline V gene, CDR1 is DFQATT and CDR2 is SNEGSKA (reference sequence). CDR3 sequence (DNA): TGCAGTACTACCGGTGGGGGGGGAGAGGGCAATCAGCCCCAGCATTTT. Residues: CSTTGGGGEGNQPQHF.

This clonotype was found many times. The CDR3 reads CASSPNDGFVYGYTF. The CDR3 DNA sequence: TGTGCCAGCAGTCCGAATGACGGATTCGTCTATGGCTACACCTTC. J is TRBJ1-2 and V is TRBV28; unclear D gene. V was cut by 5 bases and J by 4 bases, with 17 bases left in between. Looked up from germline, CDR1 is MDHEN and CDR2 is SYDVKM. This CDR3 region has 15 residues.

This clonotype was recorded at least ten times. The rearrangement links TRBV6-1 to TRBJ1-3, with TRBD1 matching over 7 bases. V shed 6 bases, J shed 3 bases, and the junction held 5 bases outside the gene matches. Germline assignment: CDR1 MNHNS and CDR2 SASEGT. This CDR3 contains 14 residues. CDR3 sequence reads: CASSKGASGNTIYF. CDR3 DNA: TGTGCCAGCAGCAAGGGGGCTAGTGGAAACACCATATATTTT.

The chain is built from TRBV15 and TRBJ2-6; D assignment may be TRBD1 or TRBD2 (6 bases each). CDR1 and CDR2 (germline): LNHNV, YYDKDF (reference sequence). This CDR3 has 14 residues. Deletions cut 0 bases from V and 11 bases from J, with 11 bases between. The CDR3 here is CATSRDRGDYVLTF. Written as DNA, the CDR3 is TGTGCCACCAGCAGAGATAGGGGGGACTACGTCCTGACTTTC.

V is TRBV10-1 and J is TRBJ2-3; 7 bases align to TRBD1. Per germline, CDR1 WNHNN and CDR2 SYGVQD (reference sequence). V shed 3 bases and J 4 bases; nucleotides not matched to a gene: 7. CDR3 length: 15 amino acids. CDR3 sequence (DNA): TGCGCCAGCAGTGAAGGGACAGCCGTTTCAGATACGCAGTATTTT. Protein sequence: CASSEGTAVSDTQYF.

This clonotype occurred many times. The rearrangement uses TRBV11-3 and TRBJ2-1; 9 bases match TRBD2. Germline V gene data show CDR1 as SGHNT and CDR2 as YENEEA. This CDR3 is built from 17 residues. Trimming removed 5 bases from V and 9 bases from J; junction bases left unmatched: 17. CDR3 amino acids: CASSPRASGGPRGEQFF. The CDR3 DNA reads TGTGCCAGCAGCCCCCGTGCGAGCGGGGGGCCTCGGGGTGAGCAGTTCTTC. Based on the CDR3 plus reference TRBV11-3 and TRBJ2-1, the full variable domain is EAGVVQSPRYKIIEKKQPVAFWCNPISGHNTLYWYLQNLGQGPELLIRYENEEAVDDSQLPKDRFSAERLKGVDSTLKIQPAELGDSAVYLCASSPRASGGPRGEQFFGPGTRLTVL.

This clonotype appeared many times. The genes are TRBV5-1 and TRBJ2-3, with D unclear. Trimming took 4 bases from V and 2 from J, leaving 17 bases between them. CDR3 size: 16 residues. The germline CDR1 and CDR2 sequences are SGHRS and YFSETQ. The CDR3 nucleotides are TGCGCCAGCAGCCCACTTTCGGGCAGCCCCACAGATACGCAGTATTTT. Translated, it gives CASSPLSGSPTDTQYF. Supplemented by reference TRBV5-1 and TRBJ2-3, the full variable domain reads KAGVTQTPRYLIKTRGQQVTLSCSPISGHRSVSWYQQTPGQGLQFLFEYFSETQRNKGNFPGRFSGRQFSNSRSEMNVSTLELGDSALYLCASSPLSGSPTDTQYFGPGTRLTVL.

This clonotype was seen many times. The genes are TRBV13 and TRBJ2-3; 8 bases fit TRBD2. Germline CDR1 PRHDT, CDR2 FYEKMQ (reference sequence). This CDR3 comprises 15 residues. J lost 1 base, V lost 2 bases, and 2 bases had no gene match. CDR3 region: CASSLRRGGTDTQYF. The CDR3 DNA follows: TGTGCCAGCAGCTTACGGCGGGGGGGCACAGATACGCAGTATTTT. Combining the CDR3 with reference TRBV13 and TRBJ2-3 gives the whole variable domain AAGVIQSPRHLIKEKRETATLKCYPIPRHDTVYWYQQGPGQDPQFLISFYEKMQSDKGSIPDRFSAQQFSDYHSELNMSSLELGDSALYFCASSLRRGGTDTQYFGPGTRLTVL.

V gene TRBV5-1 combines with J gene TRBJ2-7; D unresolved. The CDR3 is made up of 11 amino acids. Germline V gene lookup returns CDR1 SGHRS and CDR2 YFSETQ. V was pared by 5 bases and J by 3 bases, with 6 bases between. CDR3 protein: CASRADYEQYF. CDR3 coding DNA: TGCGCCAGCAGGGCCGACTACGAGCAGTACTTC. Full variable domain (outside the CDR3, taken from reference TRBV5-1 and TRBJ2-7): KAGVTQTPRYLIKTRGQQVTLSCSPISGHRSVSWYQQTPGQGLQFLFEYFSETQRNKGNFPGRFSGRQFSNSRSEMNVSTLELGDSALYLCASRADYEQYFGPGTRLTVT.

The chain carries TRBV12-3 or TRBV12-4 and TRBJ1-2; 7 nucleotides line up with TRBD1. This CDR3 contains 13 residues. Unmatched junction bases numbered 8, after V lost 8 bases and J lost 5 bases. The CDR3 loop is CASGPETGYGYTF. The CDR3 DNA follows: TGTGCCAGCGGCCCAGAGACAGGGTATGGCTACACCTTC.

Judged by abundance, this clonotype is medium-sized. The chain links TRBV20-1 to TRBJ2-1; 11 bases are shared with TRBD2. The CDR3 extends over 15 amino acids. Germline trimming cut 0 bases from V and 2 bases from J; bases unmatched to any gene: 0. CDR1 is DFQATT, CDR2 SNEGSKA, per germline (reference sequence). CDR3 DNA sequence: TGCAGTGCTAGAGATAGCGGGGGGGCCTACAATGAGCAGTTCTTC. Encoded protein: CSARDSGGAYNEQFF.

The chain joins TRBV5-6 to TRBJ1-2; tentative D call: TRBD1 (6 bases). There are 14 residues in the CDR3. CDR1 is SGHDT, CDR2 YYEEEE, per germline. V was trimmed by 4 bases and J by 8 bases, leaving 18 bases between them. This CDR3 is CASSPISGVLGYTF. For the CDR3, the DNA is TGTGCCAGCAGCCCTATCTCAGGGGTGTTGGGCTACACCTTC.

The chain is built from TRBV20-1 and TRBJ2-3, with D possibly matching TRBD2 (6 bases). The CDR3 runs to 15 residues. Germline V gives CDR1 DFQATT, CDR2 SNEGSKA (reference sequence). With 1 base removed from V and 2 bases from J, the gap between germline ends came to 13 bases. The CDR3 DNA sequence: TGCAGTGCTAGAGCCTGGGACTCTTACACAGATACGCAGTATTTT. Amino acids: CSARAWDSYTDTQYF.

This sequence joins TRBV27 and TRBJ2-3; D might be TRBD2 (5 bases). Germline-derived CDR1 and CDR2 are MNHEY and SMNVEV (reference sequence). CDR3 size: 17 residues. Trimming took 4 bases from V and 0 from J, leaving 17 bases between them. CDR3 in DNA: TGTGCCAGCAGTTCCCTCAAAGCGGTTGCTAGCACAGATACGCAGTATTTT. It codes for CASSSLKAVASTDTQYF.

This chain uses TRBV6-1 with TRBJ1-1; the D gene is possibly TRBD1 (5 bases). This CDR3 region has 14 residues. Germline V gene data show CDR1 as MNHNS and CDR2 as SASEGT. Trimming took 0 bases from V and 1 from J, leaving 6 bases between them. In DNA, the CDR3 is TGTGCCAGCAGTGAAGCGGGGGGGAACACTGAAGCTTTCTTT. Amino acids: CASSEAGGNTEAFF.

Concerning this clonotype itself: In this CDR3 the conserved last residue, phenylalanine or tryptophan, is missing, so a read error is likely. This chain connects TRBV7-9 to TRBJ2-7, with TRBD2 matching 10 bases. The germline V gene encodes CDR1 SEHNR and CDR2 FQNEAQ (reference sequence). The CDR3 covers 13 residues. The CDR3 here is CASSLGLAYGQYI. CDR3 nucleotide sequence: TGTGCCAGCAGCCTGGGACTAGCGTACGGGCAGTACATC.